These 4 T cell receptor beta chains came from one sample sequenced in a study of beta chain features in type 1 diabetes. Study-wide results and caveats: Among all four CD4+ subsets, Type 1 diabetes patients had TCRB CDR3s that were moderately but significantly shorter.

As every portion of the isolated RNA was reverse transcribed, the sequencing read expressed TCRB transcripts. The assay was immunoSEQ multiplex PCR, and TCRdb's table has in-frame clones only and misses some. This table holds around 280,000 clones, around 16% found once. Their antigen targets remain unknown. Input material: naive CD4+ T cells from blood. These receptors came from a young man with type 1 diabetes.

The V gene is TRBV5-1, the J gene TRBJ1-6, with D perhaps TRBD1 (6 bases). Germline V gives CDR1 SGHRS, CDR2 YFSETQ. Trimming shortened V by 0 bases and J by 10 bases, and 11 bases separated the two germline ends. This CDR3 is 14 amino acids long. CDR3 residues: CASSLGSRGSPLHF. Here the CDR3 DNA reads TGCGCCAGCAGCTTGGGTTCCAGGGGATCACCCCTCCACTTT.

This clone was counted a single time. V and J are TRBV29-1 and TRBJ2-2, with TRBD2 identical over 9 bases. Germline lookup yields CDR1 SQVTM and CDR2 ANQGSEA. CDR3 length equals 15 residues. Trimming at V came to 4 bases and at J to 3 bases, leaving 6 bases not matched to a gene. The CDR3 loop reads CSVGRGGADTGELFF. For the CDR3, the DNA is TGCAGCGTTGGTCGCGGGGGGGCTGACACCGGGGAGCTGTTTTTT.

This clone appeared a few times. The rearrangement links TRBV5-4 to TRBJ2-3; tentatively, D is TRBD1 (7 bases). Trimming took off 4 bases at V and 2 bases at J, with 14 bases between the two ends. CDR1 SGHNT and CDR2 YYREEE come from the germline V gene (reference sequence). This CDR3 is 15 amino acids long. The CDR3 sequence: CASSQEGAVTDTQYF. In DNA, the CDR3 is TGTGCCAGCAGCCAGGAGGGGGCCGTCACAGATACGCAGTATTTT. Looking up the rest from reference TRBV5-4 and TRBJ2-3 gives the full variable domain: ETGVTQSPTHLIKTRGQQVTLRCSSQSGHNTVSWYQQALGQGPQFIFQYYREEENGRGNFPPRFSGLQFPNYSSELNVNALELDDSALYLCASSQEGAVTDTQYFGPGTRLTVL.

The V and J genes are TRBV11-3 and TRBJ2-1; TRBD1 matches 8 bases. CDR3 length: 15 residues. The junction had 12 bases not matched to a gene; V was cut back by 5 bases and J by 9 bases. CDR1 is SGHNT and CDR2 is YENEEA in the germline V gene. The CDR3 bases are TGTGCCAGCAGCCCTCGCGGACAGGGCCGAAGTGAGCAGTTCTTC. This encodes CASSPRGQGRSEQFF.